The next 5 T cell receptor beta chains were all read from a single sample in a study of blood T cell repertoires in COVID-19. The table came from immunoSEQ multiplex PCR; TCRdb's copy has only in-frame clones and leaves some out. This sample carries approximately 140,000 clones, about 84% of them seen once, and the ten largest clones take roughly 6.5%. Material for sequencing was peripheral blood. The receptors were gathered from a human donor in a cohort sampled during active COVID-19.

The rearrangement joins TRBV10-3 to TRBJ1-2; tentatively, D is TRBD1 (6 bases). Germline CDR1 is ENHRY and CDR2 is SYGVKD. The CDR3 extends over 14 amino acids. Trimming cost V 6 bases and J 8 bases, with 19 bases left between them. Written as DNA, the CDR3 is TGTGCCATCAGCGACGGACAGACAAACACAGGCTACACCTTC. This codes for CAISDGQTNTGYTF.

The gene calls are TRBV5-1 and TRBJ1-2, with D maybe TRBD1 (5 bases). CDR1 is SGHRS and CDR2 is YFSETQ in the germline V gene. V was trimmed by 0 bases and J by 8 bases, leaving 11 bases between them. The CDR3 contains 13 residues. The CDR3 DNA follows: TGCGCCAGCAGCTTGGCTGGGGCCAGGGGCTACACCTTC. Translation gives CASSLAGARGYTF. Supplemented by reference TRBV5-1 and TRBJ1-2, the full variable domain reads KAGVTQTPRYLIKTRGQQVTLSCSPISGHRSVSWYQQTPGQGLQFLFEYFSETQRNKGNFPGRFSGRQFSNSRSEMNVSTLELGDSALYLCASSLAGARGYTFGSGTRLTVV.

The rearrangement uses TRBV5-1 and TRBJ2-3, with no clear D. Per germline, CDR1 SGHRS and CDR2 YFSETQ. Trimming left V 2 bases short and J 8 bases short, with 15 bases between. This CDR3 has 14 residues. CDR3 sequence: CASSLGQTAGTQYF. The CDR3 DNA reads TGCGCCAGCAGCTTAGGCCAGACTGCCGGTACGCAGTATTTT.

V and J are TRBV9 and TRBJ2-5, with TRBD1 matching over 7 bases. CDR3 size: 16 residues. Germline assignment: CDR1 SGDLS and CDR2 YYNGEE. J was trimmed by 7 bases and V by 3 bases; bases with no gene match: 15. Written as DNA, the CDR3 is TGTGCCAGCAGCGCTGAAGGCCTCAGGGGGTTAGGGACCCAGTACTTC. As protein: CASSAEGLRGLGTQYF. The full variable domain, in which reference TRBV9 and TRBJ2-5 provide the parts outside the CDR3, is DSGVTQTPKHLITATGQRVTLRCSPRSGDLSVYWYQQSLDQGLQFLIQYYNGEERAKGNILERFSAQQFPDLHSELNLSSLELGDSALYFCASSAEGLRGLGTQYFGPGTRLLVL.

The chain links TRBV5-1 to TRBJ2-2, with 8 bases lining up with TRBD2. There are 19 residues in the CDR3. CDR1 is SGHRS, CDR2 YFSETQ, per germline. With 4 bases clipped from V and 0 bases from J, the junction kept 14 bases outside the gene matches. The DNA for the CDR3 is TGCGCCAGCAGCCCCGTCACGGGGGGGATTCGAGCGAACACCGGGGAGCTGTTTTTT. Translation gives CASSPVTGGIRANTGELFF.